These 4 T cell receptor beta chains were all obtained from the same sample, sequenced in a study of OX40 agonist ivuxolimab in advanced cancers. Measured with immunoSEQ multiplex PCR; TCRdb has only the in-frame clones, and not every one. The table includes 40,000 to 50,000 clones, approximately 88% detected once. The specimen was CD4+ or CD8+ T cells sorted from blood, collected in a trial of the OX40 agonist ivuxolimab. Every receptor here comes from an adult with an advanced solid tumor such as melanoma, head and neck, liver or kidney cancer.

The CDR3 protein is CASSVGRGSYGYTF. In nucleotides, the CDR3 is TGTGCCAGCAGCGTAGGAAGGGGATCCTATGGCTACACCTTC. J is TRBJ1-2 and V is TRBV9; weak D call: TRBD1 (5 bases). Germline V gives CDR1 SGDLS, CDR2 YYNGEE. The CDR3 covers 14 residues. V was shortened by 0 bases and J by 4 bases, with 10 bases between the two germline ends.

Note on this clone: The germline gene is not matched at one end of the junction; a read error may be the cause. The chain carries TRBV5-1 and TRBJ2-7; 7 bases match TRBD1. The germline CDR1 and CDR2 sequences are SGHRS and YFSETQ. The CDR3 runs 12 residues. CDR3 region: CASSADRYVQYF. DNA of the CDR3: TGCGCCAGCAGTGCGGACAGGTACGTGCAGTACTTC.

The chain links TRBV7-9 to TRBJ1-1, with 7 bases aligning to TRBD1. The V and J ends lost 8 bases and 11 bases, in that order; junction bases with no gene match: 5. The germline CDR1 and CDR2 sequences are SEHNR and FQNEAQ (reference sequence). The length of the CDR3 is 10 residues. CDR3 loop: CASSGGEAFF. The CDR3 coding sequence is TGTGCCAGCTCAGGGGGGGAGGCTTTCTTT.

V is TRBV5-1 and J is TRBJ2-1, with a weak D call TRBD2 (6 bases). The CDR3 contains 16 residues. Looked up from germline, CDR1 is SGHRS and CDR2 is YFSETQ. V was clipped by 5 bases and J by 3 bases, with 18 bases between them. The CDR3 here is CASRREQGVGYNEQFF. The CDR3 bases are TGCGCCAGCAGACGGGAGCAGGGTGTGGGCTACAATGAGCAGTTCTTC.